A selection of T cell receptor beta chains follows, all from one sample in a study of a mutant IDH1 vaccine in newly diagnosed glioma. Here immunoSEQ multiplex PCR was the method, and the copy in TCRdb shows in-frame clones only, minus some. The table shows approximately 60,000 clones, with 85% to 90% occurring only once. The antigens of these receptors remain unknown. The input for sequencing was PBMCs, taken from a glioma patient whose treatment included an IDH1 peptide vaccine. These receptors originate from a woman aged 35 to 49 with glioma. Each CDR3 is given with its conserved first and last residue. The D gene is left open where the match is weak. Clone size is not always given. Where it is, it says once, few, many or a class for expanded clones.

TRBJ1-4 NA NA TRBV7-9 CASSYSIATNEKLFF TGTGCCAGCAGCTACAGTATTGCAACTAATGAAAAACTGTTTTTT
TRBJ1-3 NA NA TRBV29-1 CSVPGSGNTIYF TGCAGCGTACCAGGGTCTGGAAACACCATATATTTT
TRBJ2-7 TRBD2 NA TRBV10-1 CASSESPSAGTSNEQYF TGCGCCAGCAGTGAGTCCCCCTCGGCCGGGACTAGCAACGAGCAGTACTTC
TRBJ2-2 NA NA TRBV6-6 CASSYLQAANTGELFF TGTGCCAGCAGTTACCTTCAGGCGGCGAACACCGGGGAGCTGTTTTTT
TRBJ1-6 TRBD1 NA TRBV4-3 CASSRQTGAVNSPLHF TGCGCCAGCAGCCGGCAAACAGGGGCGGTCAATTCACCCCTCCACTTT
TRBJ1-1 NA NA TRBV12-5 CASGLGPGTEAFF TGTGCTAGTGGTTTGGGGCCAGGCACTGAAGCTTTCTTT
TRBJ2-3 NA NA TRBV19 CASTPRSGIATDTQYF TGTGCCAGTACCCCGAGGAGCGGAATTGCCACAGATACGCAGTATTTT
TRBJ2-1 TRBD2 NA TRBV5-1 CASGIAGVNNEQFF TGCGCCAGCGGCATAGCGGGAGTAAACAATGAGCAGTTCTTC
TRBJ2-7 NA NA TRBV4-1 CASSDVGGNSYEQYF TGCGCCAGCAGCGACGTCGGGGGAAACTCCTACGAGCAGTACTTC
TRBJ1-1 NA NA TRBV4-1 CASSQSQGLGTEAFF TGCGCCAGCAGCCAATCACAGGGACTCGGCACTGAAGCTTTCTTT
TRBJ1-1 TRBD1 NA TRBV5-6 CASSFQGASNTEAFF TGTGCCAGCAGCTTCCAGGGGGCTTCGAACACTGAAGCTTTCTTT
TRBJ2-5 NA NA TRBV5-1 CASSLWGNQETQYF TGCGCCAGCAGCTTGTGGGGTAACCAAGAGACCCAGTACTTC
TRBJ2-7 NA NA TRBV4-1 CASSQVPPGSPRSPYEQYF TGCGCCAGCAGCCAAGTCCCCCCCGGGAGCCCTAGGAGTCCCTACGAGCAGTACTTC
TRBJ1-2 TRBD1 NA TRBV27 CASGDRGRVYGYTF TGTGCCAGCGGGGATAGGGGGCGAGTCTATGGCTACACCTTC
TRBJ1-2 NA NA TRBV5-1 CASSSTPSYGYTF TGCGCCAGCAGCTCGACACCGTCCTATGGCTACACCTTC
TRBJ2-5 NA NA TRBV9 CASSLGEETQYF TGTGCCAGCAGCCTTGGGGAAGAGACCCAGTACTTC
TRBJ2-5 NA NA TRBV4-1 CASSLYPPDGQETQYF TGCGCCAGCAGCTTATACCCACCGGACGGCCAAGAGACCCAGTACTTC
TRBJ2-2 NA NA TRBV19 CASKHTRGSPNTGELFF TGTGCCAGCAAACACACGCGGGGCAGCCCGAACACCGGGGAGCTGTTTTTT
TRBJ1-1 NA once TRBV4-1 CASSQESSLRYTEAFF TGCGCCAGCAGCCAAGAATCAAGCCTTAGGTACACTGAAGCTTTCTTT
TRBJ2-7 TRBD2 NA TRBV4-3 CASSHTLAQPYEQYF TGCGCCAGCAGCCACACACTAGCGCAACCCTACGAGCAGTACTTC
TRBJ2-5 NA NA TRBV9 CASSVRGSVKGETQYF TGTGCCAGCAGCGTAAGGGGGTCAGTTAAGGGAGAGACCCAGTACTTC